The 30 T cell receptor beta chains listed next were all sequenced from one sample in a study of blood T cell repertoires in COVID-19. This table comes from immunoSEQ multiplex PCR, and its TCRdb copy is limited to in-frame clones, with some not included. Found here are hundreds of thousands of clones, approximately 90% of them singletons; the top ten hold around 3.3%. Material: peripheral blood. These receptors came from a man between 18 and 29 years old with active or convalescent COVID-19.

The rearrangement joins TRBV13 to TRBJ1-2; unclear D gene. The germline gives CDR1 PRHDT, CDR2 FYEKMQ (reference sequence). With 0 bases removed from V and 4 bases from J, the gap between germline ends came to 15 bases. The CDR3 totals 16 residues. In DNA form, the CDR3 reads TGTGCCAGCAGCTTAGGCCTAGTGCTCAGCCTCTATGGCTACACCTTC. Encoded protein: CASSLGLVLSLYGYTF.

The chain joins TRBV28 to TRBJ1-5; D call uncertain. Germline V lookup: CDR1 MDHEN, CDR2 SYDVKM. This CDR3 contains 14 residues. The V and J ends lost 4 bases and 7 bases respectively, with 14 bases between them. CDR3 loop: CASSSREGLQPQHF. The CDR3 DNA follows: TGTGCCAGCAGTTCCCGAGAGGGTTTGCAGCCCCAGCATTTT.

The V call is TRBV4-1, the J call TRBJ1-2; D remains unclear. This CDR3 region has 13 residues. Between the trimmed V and J ends, which lost 0 bases and 2 bases, there was a span of 4 bases. CDR1 and CDR2 from the germline V gene are MGHRA and YSYEKL. The CDR3 is CASSQDGNYGYTF. CDR3 in DNA: TGCGCCAGCAGCCAAGACGGGAACTATGGCTACACCTTC.

The V and J genes are TRBV28 and TRBJ1-2; D remains ambiguous. V was clipped by 2 bases and J by 0 bases, with 4 bases between them. The CDR3 contains 13 residues. The V gene's germline CDR1 is MDHEN and CDR2 SYDVKM. CDR3 bases: TGTGCCAGCAGTTTAACTACTAACTATGGCTACACCTTC. It codes for CASSLTTNYGYTF.

The CDR3 DNA reads as TGTGCCAGCAGTTTCTCAGGGGATTGGTCACCCCTCCACTTT. Its translation is CASSFSGDWSPLHF. The rearrangement links TRBV28 to TRBJ1-6; tentatively, D is TRBD1 (6 bases). CDR1 MDHEN and CDR2 SYDVKM come from the germline V gene. Between the trimmed V and J ends, which lost 3 bases and 10 bases, there was a span of 13 bases. This CDR3 has 14 amino acids.

The rearrangement links TRBV2 to TRBJ2-7; D gene uncertain. CDR3 length equals 12 residues. Germline V gene data show CDR1 as SNHLY and CDR2 as FYNNEI. Trimming left V 2 bases short and J 7 bases short, with 9 bases between. The CDR3 loop is CASSELRWEQYF. CDR3 nucleotides: TGTGCCAGCAGTGAACTCAGGTGGGAGCAGTACTTC. The whole variable domain, remainder taken from reference TRBV2 and TRBJ2-7, is EPEVTQTPSHQVTQMGQEVILRCVPISNHLYFYWYRQILGQKVEFLVSFYNNEISEKSEIFDDQFSVERPDGSNFTLKIRSTKLEDSAMYFCASSELRWEQYFGPGTRLTVT.

The V and J genes are TRBV7-9 and TRBJ1-1, with D tentatively TRBD1 (5 bases). Trimming pared 1 base from V and 6 bases from J, leaving 15 bases between. The CDR3 runs 15 residues. Germline V gives CDR1 SEHNR, CDR2 FQNEAQ (reference sequence). DNA of the CDR3: TGTGCCAGCAGCTTAGGCGGTGGCAGGGCATCTGAAGCTTTCTTT. It specifies CASSLGGGRASEAFF.

This chain uses TRBV28 with TRBJ1-2, with TRBD1 matching 8 bases. Germline CDR1 reads MDHEN; CDR2 reads SYDVKM. After removal of 2 bases from V and 3 bases from J, the junction contained 20 bases not matched to a gene. This CDR3 spans 20 amino acids. Here the CDR3 reads CASSLNYFLTIQGADYGYTF. CDR3 bases: TGTGCCAGCAGTTTAAATTACTTCCTTACGATCCAGGGGGCGGACTATGGCTACACCTTC.

The rearrangement uses TRBV11-2 and TRBJ1-2; 9 bases agree with TRBD1. Germline V gives CDR1 SGHAT, CDR2 FQNNGV. This CDR3 spans 18 amino acids. V lost 0 bases and J lost 6; bases outside the gene matches: 14. The CDR3 DNA sequence: TGTGCCAGCAGCTTAGATCGGGGACAGGGTTACGCTGCGGATGGCTACACCTTC. Encoded protein: CASSLDRGQGYAADGYTF.

In its sample, this clone was seen once. V gene TRBV3-1 (or the pseudogene TRBV3-2) combines with J gene TRBJ1-6, with a possible D match to TRBD1 (5 bases). V lost 4 bases and J 7 bases, leaving 8 bases between the germline ends. From germline, CDR1 is LGHDT and CDR2 YNNKEL (reference sequence). This CDR3 comprises 13 residues. CDR3 sequence: CASSPGINSPLHF. The CDR3 nucleotides read TGTGCCAGCAGCCCAGGGATAAATTCACCCCTCCACTTT.

This clone was observed once. J is TRBJ1-6 and V is TRBV5-1; maybe TRBD1 (6 bases). V lost 4 bases and J 10 bases, leaving 15 bases between the germline ends. The germline gives CDR1 SGHRS, CDR2 YFSETQ. The CDR3 contains 14 residues. The CDR3 loop is CASSLQGPRSPLHF. CDR3 DNA: TGCGCCAGCAGCCTCCAGGGGCCTAGGTCACCCCTCCACTTT. The whole variable domain, filled in from reference TRBV5-1 and TRBJ1-6, reads KAGVTQTPRYLIKTRGQQVTLSCSPISGHRSVSWYQQTPGQGLQFLFEYFSETQRNKGNFPGRFSGRQFSNSRSEMNVSTLELGDSALYLCASSLQGPRSPLHFGNGTRLTVT.

V and J are TRBV19 and TRBJ2-1, with 7 bases matching TRBD2. Germline loops: CDR1 LNHDA, CDR2 SQIVND (reference sequence). V was pared by 1 base and J by 8 bases, with 5 bases of the junction left unmatched. The CDR3 length is 14 residues. The CDR3 DNA reads TGTGCCAGTAGTATAGCACTAGCGAGCTATGAGCAGTTCTTC. Translating it yields CASSIALASYEQFF.

The V call is TRBV11-2, the J call TRBJ1-3; the D is unclear. Germline CDR1 reads SGHAT; CDR2 reads FQNNGV. CDR3 length equals 14 residues. Trimming left V 6 bases short and J 4 bases short, with 13 bases between. The CDR3 sequence is CASRTPGPGNTIYF. The CDR3 DNA sequence: TGTGCCAGCAGAACCCCCGGTCCGGGAAACACCATATATTTT.

This clone was found a few times. The V and J genes are TRBV3-1 (or the pseudogene TRBV3-2) and TRBJ1-6; TRBD1 matches at 8 bases. The CDR3 totals 13 residues. The V and J ends lost 6 bases and 8 bases, in that order; junction bases with no gene match: 3. CDR1 is LGHDT, CDR2 YNNKEL, per germline (reference sequence). CDR3 sequence reads: CASRQQGDSPLHF. CDR3 bases: TGTGCCAGCAGACAACAGGGGGATTCACCCCTCCACTTT.

The rearrangement links TRBV27 to TRBJ1-4; the D gene is possibly TRBD1 (6 bases). The CDR3 spans 15 residues. Germline CDR1 is MNHEY and CDR2 is SMNVEV (reference sequence). V lost 4 bases, J lost 6 bases, and 15 bases lay in between. CDR3 DNA sequence: TGTGCCAGCAGTTCATACAGGGAATCCGATGAAAAACTGTTTTTT. Encoded protein: CASSSYRESDEKLFF.

This clone was observed a few times. The rearrangement uses TRBV30 and TRBJ1-2, with D perhaps TRBD1 (6 bases). The germline V and J ends were trimmed by 4 bases and 6 bases, with 15 bases remaining between them. The CDR3 runs 13 residues. The germline V gene encodes CDR1 GTSNPN and CDR2 SVGIG (reference sequence). In DNA form, the CDR3 reads TGTGCCTGGACCCGAGACAGGCCCCATGGCTACACCTTC. It yields the protein CAWTRDRPHGYTF.

The CDR3 nucleotides are TGTGCCAGCAGCCCGAGTACGTTGCAGGCCGGGGAGCTGTTTTTT. This translates into CASSPSTLQAGELFF. The chain uses TRBV3-1 (or the pseudogene TRBV3-2) and TRBJ2-2; D call uncertain. Trimming pared 4 bases from V and 6 bases from J, leaving 15 bases between. The CDR3 runs 15 residues. CDR1 LGHDT and CDR2 YNNKEL come from the germline V gene (reference sequence).

The rearrangement links TRBV11-2 to TRBJ2-7; 9 bases are shared with TRBD2. The CDR3 loop spans 16 amino acids. V lost 5 bases to trimming and J lost 2 bases; unmatched junction nucleotides: 10. Germline CDR1 and CDR2: SGHAT and FQNNGV. The CDR3 loop is CASSPTLAGSTYEQYF. The CDR3 region has the DNA TGTGCCAGCAGCCCGACCCTAGCGGGATCGACCTACGAGCAGTACTTC.

The CDR3 reads CASSRDIFYSYEQYF. CDR3 nucleotides: TGTGCCAGTAGTAGGGACATCTTCTACTCCTACGAGCAGTACTTC. The J gene is TRBJ2-7, the V gene TRBV19; perhaps TRBD1 as D (6 bases). V lost 4 bases, J lost 0 bases, and 13 bases lay in between. The length of the CDR3 is 15 residues. The germline gives CDR1 LNHDA, CDR2 SQIVND (reference sequence).

A few counts support this clone. V and J are TRBV4-2 and TRBJ2-3; tentatively, D is TRBD2 (6 bases). V lost 3 bases and J lost 3, with 19 bases in between. Germline-derived CDR1 and CDR2 are LGHNA and YNFKEQ. The CDR3 is made up of 17 amino acids. This CDR3 reads CASSHSGVGGMTDTQYF. CDR3 coding DNA: TGTGCCAGCAGCCACTCCGGGGTGGGCGGGATGACAGATACGCAGTATTTT.

The V and J genes are TRBV24-1 and TRBJ2-5, with a weak D call TRBD1 (5 bases). There are 16 residues in the CDR3. The V end lost 4 bases, the J end lost 2 bases, and 16 bases lay between the germline ends. The germline CDR1 and CDR2 sequences are KGHDR and SFDVKD. DNA of the CDR3: TGTGCCACCAGTGACCCCCGGCCAGACAGTCAAGAGACCCAGTACTTC. It translates to CATSDPRPDSQETQYF.

The chain joins TRBV15 to TRBJ2-5; 11 nucleotides align to TRBD2. Germline CDR1 and CDR2: LNHNV and YYDKDF (reference sequence). CDR3 length: 19 residues. Losses at the gene ends were 1 base for V and 4 bases for J; bases not matched to a gene: 14. The CDR3, as DNA: TGTGCCACCAGCAGAGGGCTAGCGGGGGGCTCCCTCCCCAGAGAGACCCAGTACTTC. Translated, it gives CATSRGLAGGSLPRETQYF.

J is TRBJ2-2 and V is TRBV5-1, with D possibly being TRBD2 (5 bases). The CDR3 totals 13 residues. With 4 bases removed from V and 6 bases from J, the gap between germline ends came to 10 bases. CDR1 and CDR2 from the germline V gene are SGHRS and YFSETQ. The CDR3 nucleotides read TGCGCCAGCAGCGCGGAGGAGGCCGGGGAGCTGTTTTTT. Translation: CASSAEEAGELFF.

The rearrangement links TRBV27 to TRBJ2-1; tentatively, D is TRBD2 (6 bases). This CDR3 region has 14 residues. V was clipped by 6 bases and J by 3 bases, with 12 bases between them. From germline, CDR1 is MNHEY and CDR2 SMNVEV (reference sequence). The CDR3 DNA is TGTGCCAGCAGCTTCTGGGGAGGCTACAATGAGCAGTTCTTC. Translating gives CASSFWGGYNEQFF.

The rearrangement links TRBV6-4 to TRBJ2-3; 11 nucleotides align to TRBD1. The germline CDR1 and CDR2 sequences are MRHNA and SNTAGT. The J segment lost 4 bases and the V segment lost 3 bases, leaving 6 bases of the junction unmatched. There are 16 residues in the CDR3. The CDR3 is CASSEGLGQGADTQYF. The CDR3 DNA reads as TGTGCCAGCAGTGAGGGTCTGGGACAGGGGGCAGATACGCAGTATTTT.

This chain links TRBV6-5 with TRBJ1-4, with 7 bases lining up with TRBD1. Germline lookup yields CDR1 MNHEY and CDR2 SVGAGI. The CDR3 runs to 16 residues. V gave up 0 bases and J gave up 7 bases; unmatched junction bases: 8. This chain's CDR3 is CASSYSGRRDSEKLFF. DNA of the CDR3: TGTGCCAGCAGTTACTCGGGGAGGAGGGACAGTGAAAAACTGTTTTTT.

This clone was seen more than once but under ten times. This chain uses TRBV6-5 with TRBJ1-5; possible D gene TRBD1, 5 bases. The length of the CDR3 is 13 residues. Looked up from germline, CDR1 is MNHEY and CDR2 is SVGAGI. The germline V and J ends were trimmed by 7 bases and 3 bases, with 10 bases remaining between them. The DNA for the CDR3 is TGTGCCAGCATTAGACAGATCAATCAGCCCCAGCATTTT. Protein product: CASIRQINQPQHF.

The rearrangement links TRBV9 to TRBJ2-1; TRBD1 is a possible D gene (6 bases). CDR1 is SGDLS and CDR2 is YYNGEE in the germline V gene. This CDR3 is 15 amino acids long. V was clipped by 0 bases and J by 9 bases, with 16 bases between them. This chain's CDR3 is CASSVVGTTRGEQFF. DNA of the CDR3: TGTGCCAGCAGCGTAGTGGGTACTACCAGGGGTGAGCAGTTCTTC.

The V gene is TRBV14, the J gene TRBJ1-4; D possibly corresponds to TRBD1 (6 bases). Germline assignment: CDR1 SGHDN and CDR2 FVKESK. The CDR3 contains 14 residues. The V and J ends lost 4 bases and 8 bases respectively, with 14 bases between them. The CDR3 sequence is CASSPAGVKEKLFF. CDR3 in DNA: TGTGCCAGCAGCCCAGCAGGGGTTAAAGAAAAACTGTTTTTT. The complete variable domain, with remaining parts taken from reference TRBV14 and TRBJ1-4, reads EAGVTQFPSHSVIEKGQTVTLRCDPISGHDNLYWYRRVMGKEIKFLLHFVKESKQDESGMPNNRFLAERTGGTYSTLKVQPAELEDSGVYFCASSPAGVKEKLFFGSGTQLSVL.

The J gene is TRBJ2-1, the V gene TRBV5-1; 7 nucleotides line up with TRBD2. The V gene end was trimmed by 5 bases and the J gene end by 7 bases; junction bases not matched to a gene: 15. CDR3 size: 16 residues. The germline gives CDR1 SGHRS, CDR2 YFSETQ. The CDR3 DNA reads TGCGCCAGCAGATGGTCCGGCGGGAGTAGTTTGAATGAGCAGTTCTTC. This translates into CASRWSGGSSLNEQFF.